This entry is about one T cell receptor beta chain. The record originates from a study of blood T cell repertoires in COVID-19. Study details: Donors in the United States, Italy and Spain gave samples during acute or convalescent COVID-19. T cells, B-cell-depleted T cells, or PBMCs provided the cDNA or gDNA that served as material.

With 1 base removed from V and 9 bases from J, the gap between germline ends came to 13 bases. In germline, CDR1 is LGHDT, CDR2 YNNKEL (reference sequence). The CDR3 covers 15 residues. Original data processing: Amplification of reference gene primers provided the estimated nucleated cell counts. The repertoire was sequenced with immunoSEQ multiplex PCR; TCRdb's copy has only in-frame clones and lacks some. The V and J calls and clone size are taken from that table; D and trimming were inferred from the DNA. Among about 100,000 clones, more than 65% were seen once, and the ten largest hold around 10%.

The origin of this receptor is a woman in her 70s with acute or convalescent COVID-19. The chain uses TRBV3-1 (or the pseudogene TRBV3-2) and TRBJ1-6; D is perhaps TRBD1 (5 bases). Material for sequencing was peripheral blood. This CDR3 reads CASSQGTSGVSPLHF. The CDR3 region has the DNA TGTGCCAGCAGCCAAGGGACATCTGGAGTTTCACCCCTCCACTTT.